This T cell receptor beta chain was identified in a study of radiation and T cells in renal cell carcinoma. Findings of the study overall: Irradiated tumors had higher TCR clonality than control tumors.

Stated treatment: treatment-naive control, cytoreductive nephrectomy. Controls were unirradiated tumors from treatment-naive cytoreductive nephrectomy patients. Control tumor donors were a few females and about a dozen males, median age about 50 years. The CDR3 has 12 amino acids. Per the germline V gene, CDR1 is GTSNPN and CDR2 is SVGIG (reference sequence). Trimming left V 4 bases short and J 2 bases short, with 9 bases between. Of note for this clone: Its specificity is unknown.

Using immunoSEQ multiplex PCR, the repertoire was profiled, and TCRdb retains in-frame clones only, with some absent. Of approximately 21,000 clones in the sample, approximately 54% were seen once. The receptor was isolated from a human donor with renal cell carcinoma. This chain uses TRBV30 with TRBJ2-7; D is possibly TRBD1 (5 bases). The input for sequencing was tumor tissue, taken from a patient whose treatment was nephrectomy without radiotherapy. For the CDR3, the DNA is TGTGCCTGGACTCAGGGCGCCTACGAGCAGTACTTC. Encoded protein: CAWTQGAYEQYF.